The present TCR beta chain was sequenced within a study of blood T cell repertoires in COVID-19. A single count supports this clone. Looked up from germline, CDR1 is MNHEY and CDR2 is SMNVEV (reference sequence). V was pared by 6 bases and J by 11 bases, with 23 bases between. The CDR3 covers 15 residues. In the authors' workflow: How many nucleated cells were present was estimated from reference gene primer amplification. Clones were sequenced by immunoSEQ multiplex PCR, and TCRdb holds only the in-frame ones, with some missing. That table supplies the V and J calls and clone size; D and trimming were determined from the DNA. This sample yields about 200,000 clones, of which roughly 90% are seen a single time; roughly 6.5% belongs to the top ten.

The source material was peripheral blood. This receptor was identified in a man aged 55 to 70 who had recovered from COVID-19. The rearrangement joins TRBV27 to TRBJ2-1; D is perhaps TRBD2 (5 bases). This chain's CDR3 is CASSTRGSGHSKQFF. Written as DNA, the CDR3 is TGTGCCAGCAGCACACGGGGTAGTGGGCACAGTAAGCAGTTCTTC.